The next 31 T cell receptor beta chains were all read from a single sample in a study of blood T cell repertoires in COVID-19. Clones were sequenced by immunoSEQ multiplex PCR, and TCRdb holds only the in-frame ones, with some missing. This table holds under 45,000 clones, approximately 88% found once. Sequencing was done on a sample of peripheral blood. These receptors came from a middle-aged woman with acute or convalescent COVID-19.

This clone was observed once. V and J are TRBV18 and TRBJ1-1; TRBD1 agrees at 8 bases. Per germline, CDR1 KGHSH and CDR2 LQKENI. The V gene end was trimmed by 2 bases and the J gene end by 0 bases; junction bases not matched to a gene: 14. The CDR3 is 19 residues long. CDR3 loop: CASSPLPGQENLMNTEAFF. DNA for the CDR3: TGTGCCAGCTCACCATTGCCGGGACAGGAGAATCTCATGAACACTGAAGCTTTCTTT.

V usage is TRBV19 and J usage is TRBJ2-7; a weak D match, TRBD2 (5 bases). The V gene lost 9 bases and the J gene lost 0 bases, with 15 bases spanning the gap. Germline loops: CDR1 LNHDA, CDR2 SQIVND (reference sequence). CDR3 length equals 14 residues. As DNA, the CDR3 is TGTGCCAGCCTGGGGTCGGGGAACTCCTACGAGCAGTACTTC. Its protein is CASLGSGNSYEQYF.

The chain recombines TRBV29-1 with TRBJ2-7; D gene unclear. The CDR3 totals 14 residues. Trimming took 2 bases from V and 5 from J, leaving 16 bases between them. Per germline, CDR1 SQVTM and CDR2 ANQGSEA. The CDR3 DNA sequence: TGCAGCGTTGAATTGGGTGGGCGTCGGAACGAGCAGTACTTC. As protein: CSVELGGRRNEQYF.

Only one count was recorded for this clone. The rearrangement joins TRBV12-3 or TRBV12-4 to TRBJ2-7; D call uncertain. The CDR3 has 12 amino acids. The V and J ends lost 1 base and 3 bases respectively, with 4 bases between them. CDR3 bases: TGTGCCAGCAGTTTAGGGCTCTACGAGCAGTACTTC. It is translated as CASSLGLYEQYF.

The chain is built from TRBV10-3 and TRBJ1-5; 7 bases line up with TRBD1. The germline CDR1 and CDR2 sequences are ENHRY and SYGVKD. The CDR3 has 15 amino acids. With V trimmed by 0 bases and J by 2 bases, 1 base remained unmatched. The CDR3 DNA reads TGTGCCATCAGTGAGTCAGGGGGCGGCAATCAGCCCCAGCATTTT. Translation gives CAISESGGGNQPQHF.

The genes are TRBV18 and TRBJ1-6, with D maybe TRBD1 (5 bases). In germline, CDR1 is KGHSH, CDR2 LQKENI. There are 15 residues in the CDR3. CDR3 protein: CVQGHSPQRDSPLHF. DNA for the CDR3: TGTGTTCAGGGTCACAGCCCCCAGAGAGATTCACCCCTCCACTTT.

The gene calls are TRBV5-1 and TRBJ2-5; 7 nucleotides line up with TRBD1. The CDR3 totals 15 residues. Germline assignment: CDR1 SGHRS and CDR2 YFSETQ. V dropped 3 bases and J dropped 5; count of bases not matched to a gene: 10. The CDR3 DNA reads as TGCGCCAGCAGCTATCCAAACAGGGGCGCTGAGACCCAGTACTTC. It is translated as CASSYPNRGAETQYF.

CDR3 DNA sequence: TGCACCAGCACCCGGGGATTCCCCCTCCACTTT. Translated, it gives CTSTRGFPLHF. The chain couples TRBV1 to TRBJ1-6. TRBV1 is classified as a pseudogene. The CDR3 covers 11 residues.

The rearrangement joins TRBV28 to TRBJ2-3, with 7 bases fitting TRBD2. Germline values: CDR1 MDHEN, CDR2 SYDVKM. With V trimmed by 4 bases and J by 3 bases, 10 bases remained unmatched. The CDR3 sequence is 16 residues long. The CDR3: CASSSSASGTTDTQYF. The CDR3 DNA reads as TGTGCCAGCAGTTCTTCCGCTAGCGGAACTACAGATACGCAGTATTTT.

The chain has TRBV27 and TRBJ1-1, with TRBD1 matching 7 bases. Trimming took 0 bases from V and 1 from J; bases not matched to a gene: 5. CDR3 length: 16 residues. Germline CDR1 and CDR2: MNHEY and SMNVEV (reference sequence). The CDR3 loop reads CASSLSTGRQNTEAFF. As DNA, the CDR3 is TGTGCCAGCAGTTTATCGACAGGGAGGCAGAACACTGAAGCTTTCTTT.

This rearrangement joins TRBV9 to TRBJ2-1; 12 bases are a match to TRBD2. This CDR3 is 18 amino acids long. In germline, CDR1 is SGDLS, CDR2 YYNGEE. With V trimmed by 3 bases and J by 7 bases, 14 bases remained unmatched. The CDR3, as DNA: TGTGCCAGCAGCGATGATCGACTAGCGGGAGCATCTGGGAATGAGCAGTTCTTC. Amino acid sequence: CASSDDRLAGASGNEQFF.

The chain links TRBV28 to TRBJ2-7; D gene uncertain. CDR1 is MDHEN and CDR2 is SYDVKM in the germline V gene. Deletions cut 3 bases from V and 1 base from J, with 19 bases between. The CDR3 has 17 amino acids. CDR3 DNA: TGTGCCAGCAGTTTCTCCTGGCAGGTGGTGAATTCCTACGAGCAGTACTTC. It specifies CASSFSWQVVNSYEQYF. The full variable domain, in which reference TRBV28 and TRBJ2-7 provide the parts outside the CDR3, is DVKVTQSSRYLVKRTGEKVFLECVQDMDHENMFWYRQDPGLGLRLIYFSYDVKMKEKGDIPEGYSVSREKKERFSLILESASTNQTSMYLCASSFSWQVVNSYEQYFGPGTRLTVT.

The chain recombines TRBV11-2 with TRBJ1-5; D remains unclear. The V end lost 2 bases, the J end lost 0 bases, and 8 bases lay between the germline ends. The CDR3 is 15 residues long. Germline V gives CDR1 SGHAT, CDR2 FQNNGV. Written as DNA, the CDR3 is TGTGCCAGCAGCTTAACTGCGAATAGCAATCAGCCCCAGCATTTT. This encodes CASSLTANSNQPQHF.

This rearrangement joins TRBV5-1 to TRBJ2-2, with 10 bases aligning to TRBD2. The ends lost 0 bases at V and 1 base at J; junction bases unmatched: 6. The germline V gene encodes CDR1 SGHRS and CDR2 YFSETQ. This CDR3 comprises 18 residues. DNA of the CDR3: TGCGCCAGCAGCTTGGCCAGGGCTAGCGGGAGGAACACCGGGGAGCTGTTTTTT. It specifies CASSLARASGRNTGELFF.

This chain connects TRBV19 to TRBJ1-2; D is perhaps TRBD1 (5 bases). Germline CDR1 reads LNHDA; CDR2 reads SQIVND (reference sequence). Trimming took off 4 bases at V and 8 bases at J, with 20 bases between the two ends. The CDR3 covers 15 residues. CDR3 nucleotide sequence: TGTGCCAGTAGTACCCTGACAGTCAACATCGGAGGCTACACCTTC. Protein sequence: CASSTLTVNIGGYTF.

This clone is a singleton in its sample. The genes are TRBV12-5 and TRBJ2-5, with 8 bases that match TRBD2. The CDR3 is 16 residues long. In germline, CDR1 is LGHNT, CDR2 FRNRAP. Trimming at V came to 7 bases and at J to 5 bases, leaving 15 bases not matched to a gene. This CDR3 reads CASAPPPGRGVETQYF. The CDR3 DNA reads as TGTGCTAGTGCTCCTCCCCCCGGGCGGGGGGTTGAGACCCAGTACTTC.

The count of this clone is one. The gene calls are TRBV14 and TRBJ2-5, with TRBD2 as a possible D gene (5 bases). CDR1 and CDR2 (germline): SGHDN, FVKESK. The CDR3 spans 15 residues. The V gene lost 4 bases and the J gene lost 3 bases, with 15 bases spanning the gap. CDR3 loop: CASSRFQSGKETQYF. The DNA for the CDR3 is TGTGCCAGCAGCCGATTCCAGTCCGGGAAAGAGACCCAGTACTTC.

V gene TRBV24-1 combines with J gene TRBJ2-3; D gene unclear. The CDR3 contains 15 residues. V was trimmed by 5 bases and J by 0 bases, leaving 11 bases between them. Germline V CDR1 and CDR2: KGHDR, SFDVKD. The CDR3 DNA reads TGTGCCACCAGTGCCCGGGTGGGTAGCACAGATACGCAGTATTTT. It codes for CATSARVGSTDTQYF.

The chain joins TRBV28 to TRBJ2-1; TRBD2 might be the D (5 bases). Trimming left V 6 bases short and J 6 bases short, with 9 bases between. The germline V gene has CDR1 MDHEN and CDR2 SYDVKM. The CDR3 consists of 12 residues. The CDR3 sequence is CASSPLGNEQFF. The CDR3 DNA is TGTGCCAGCAGCCCACTAGGCAATGAGCAGTTCTTC.

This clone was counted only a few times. The CDR3 DNA sequence: TGCGCCAGCAGCCGGGAGATCGGTCGTCTGGGGGGCTATGGCTACACCTTC. Amino acids: CASSREIGRLGGYGYTF. V is TRBV5-1 and J is TRBJ1-2; D is perhaps TRBD1 (5 bases). V dropped 4 bases and J dropped 4 bases, with 23 bases sitting between them. Germline V gene sequence: CDR1 SGHRS, CDR2 YFSETQ. CDR3 length: 17 amino acids.

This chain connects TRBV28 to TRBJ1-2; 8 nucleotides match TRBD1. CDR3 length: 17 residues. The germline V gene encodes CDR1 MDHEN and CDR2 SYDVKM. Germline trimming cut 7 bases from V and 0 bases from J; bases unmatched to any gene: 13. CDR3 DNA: TGTGCCAGCACTCCGGACAGGGCGAAACAAACTAACTATGGCTACACCTTC. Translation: CASTPDRAKQTNYGYTF.

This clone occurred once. The CDR3 region is CASRYPVTGGGNGYTF. In DNA, the CDR3 is TGTGCCAGCAGATACCCCGTGACAGGGGGGGGAAATGGCTACACCTTC. The V gene is TRBV28, the J gene TRBJ1-2, with TRBD1 identical over 9 bases. After removal of 6 bases from V and 6 bases from J, the junction contained 14 bases not matched to a gene. There are 16 residues in the CDR3. In germline, CDR1 is MDHEN, CDR2 SYDVKM.

The CDR3 reads CASSQQGKGTDTQYF. In DNA, the CDR3 is TGCGCCAGCAGCCAACAGGGGAAGGGCACAGATACGCAGTATTTT. V usage is TRBV4-1 and J usage is TRBJ2-3, with a weak D call TRBD1 (6 bases). Trimming took 2 bases from V and 1 from J, leaving 10 bases between them. CDR3 size: 15 residues. Germline CDR1 reads MGHRA; CDR2 reads YSYEKL.

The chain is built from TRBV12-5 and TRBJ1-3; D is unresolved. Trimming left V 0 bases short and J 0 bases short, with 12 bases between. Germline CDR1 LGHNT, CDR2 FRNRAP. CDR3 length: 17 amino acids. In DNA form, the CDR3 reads TGTGCTAGTGGTTTGGTACTGGGAGGTTACTCTGGAAACACCATATATTTT. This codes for CASGLVLGGYSGNTIYF.

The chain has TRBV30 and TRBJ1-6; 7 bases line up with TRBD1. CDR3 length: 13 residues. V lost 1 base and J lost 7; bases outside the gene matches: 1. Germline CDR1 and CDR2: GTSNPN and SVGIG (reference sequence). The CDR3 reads CAWSEQGNSPLHF. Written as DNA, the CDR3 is TGTGCCTGGAGTGAACAGGGGAATTCACCCCTCCACTTT.

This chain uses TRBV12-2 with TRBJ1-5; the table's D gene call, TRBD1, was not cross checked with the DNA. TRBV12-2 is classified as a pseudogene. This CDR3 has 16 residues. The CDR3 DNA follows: TGTGCAAGTCGCCTTCCATCGGACAGTAGCAATCAGCCCCAGCATTTT. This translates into CASRLPSDSSNQPQHF.

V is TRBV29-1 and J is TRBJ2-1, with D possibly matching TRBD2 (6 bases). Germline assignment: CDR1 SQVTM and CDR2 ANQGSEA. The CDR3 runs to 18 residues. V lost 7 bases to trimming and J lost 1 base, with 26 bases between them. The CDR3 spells CSALNRGTRGKSYNEQFF. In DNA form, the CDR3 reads TGCAGCGCCTTGAATAGGGGAACACGGGGGAAATCCTACAATGAGCAGTTCTTC.

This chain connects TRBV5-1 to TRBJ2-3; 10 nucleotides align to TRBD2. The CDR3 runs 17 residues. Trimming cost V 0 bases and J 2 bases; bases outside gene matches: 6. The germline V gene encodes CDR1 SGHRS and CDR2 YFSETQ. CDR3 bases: TGCGCCAGCAGCTTGGCCTCCCTAGCGGGAGCCACAGATACGCAGTATTTT. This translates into CASSLASLAGATDTQYF.

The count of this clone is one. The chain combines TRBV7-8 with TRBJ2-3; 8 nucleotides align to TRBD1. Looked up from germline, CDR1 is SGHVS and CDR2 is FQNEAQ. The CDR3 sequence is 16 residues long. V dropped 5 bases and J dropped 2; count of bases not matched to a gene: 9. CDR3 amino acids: CASSPRAGGITDTQYF. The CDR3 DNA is TGTGCCAGCAGCCCTCGGGCAGGGGGCATCACAGATACGCAGTATTTT.

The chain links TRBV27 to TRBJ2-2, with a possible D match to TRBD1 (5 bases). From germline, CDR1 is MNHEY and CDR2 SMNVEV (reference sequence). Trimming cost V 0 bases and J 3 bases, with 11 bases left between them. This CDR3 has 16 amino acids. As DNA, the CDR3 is TGTGCCAGCAGTTTATCTGGGGCTGGGGACACCGGGGAGCTGTTTTTT. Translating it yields CASSLSGAGDTGELFF.

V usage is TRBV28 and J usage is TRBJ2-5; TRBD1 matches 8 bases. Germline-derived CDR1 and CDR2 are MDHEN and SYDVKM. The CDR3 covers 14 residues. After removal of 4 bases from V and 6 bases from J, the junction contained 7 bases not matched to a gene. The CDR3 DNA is TGTGCCAGCAGTTCCTGGACAGGGTGGAAGACCCAGTACTTC. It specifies CASSSWTGWKTQYF.